The rows below give T cell receptor beta chains drawn from one sample of a study of tumor-infiltrating lymphocytes in oesophageal squamous cell carcinoma. MiXCR, run by TCRdb on the PCR reads, gives a single entry per CDR3 protein. The sample has roughly 20,000 distinct CDR3 sequences; 30% to 50% are singletons. Sequencing used blood. Receptors were obtained from a male donor with esophageal squamous cell carcinoma. CDR3s include the opening cysteine and the closing phenylalanine or tryptophan. The D gene is left open where the match is weak. Size is omitted from some rows. Given values are once, few, many or a class for expanded clones.

j_call | clone_size | v_call | cdr3_length | d_call | cdr3_nt | cdr3_aa
TRBJ2-5 | NA | TRBV5-3 | 16 | NA | NA | CASTPDWGYLWLHLRF
TRBJ2-7 | many | TRBV6-1 | 15 | NA | TGTGCCAGCAGTTACGGGGTCGAGGCGTCCTACGAGCAGTACTTC | CASSYGVEASYEQYF
TRBJ2-6 | NA | TRBV12-3/TRBV12-4 | 17 | NA | TGTGCCAGCAGTTTTAATCGGTGGGCCCCTGGGGCCAACGTCCTGACTTTC | CASSFNRWAPGANVLTF
TRBJ2-1 | once | TRBV7-4 | 11 | NA | TGTGCCAGCGTACGGGACAATGAGCAGTTCTTC | CASVRDNEQFF
TRBJ1-6 | many | TRBV18 | 13 | NA | TGTGCCAGCTCACCAATGGAGAATTCACCCCTCCACTTT | CASSPMENSPLHF
TRBJ2-5 | NA | TRBV7-2 | 15 | TRBD2 | TGTGCCAGCAGCTTTCCGACTAGCGGAAACAATGAGCAGTACTTC | CASSFPTSGNNEQYF
TRBJ2-3 | NA | TRBV24-1 | 16 | TRBD2 | TGTGCCACCAGTATCTTACAGCGGGAGGGCCTAGGTACGCAGTATTTT | CATSILQREGLGTQYF
TRBJ2-1 | few | TRBV7-3 | 13 | NA | TGTGCCAGCAGCTTAGCCAGGGACAATGAGCAGTTCTTC | CASSLARDNEQFF
TRBJ2-5 | few | TRBV28 | 15 | TRBD2 | TGTGCCAGCAGCTCCGGGACTAGCCGGGGAGAGACCCAGTACTTC | CASSSGTSRGETQYF
TRBJ2-6 | NA | TRBV20-1 | 18 | NA | TGCAGTGCTAGAGCCCAATCACTTCAGGGACCTGGGGCCAACGTCCTGACTTTC | CSARAQSLQGPGANVLTF
TRBJ2-5 | NA | TRBV5-5 | 15 | TRBD2 | TGTGCCAGCAGCCCGGGACTATGGGGTAGCAATGAGCAGTACTTC | CASSPGLWGSNEQYF
TRBJ1-5 | NA | TRBV6-8 | 12 | NA | TGTGCCAGCAGTTCCTCCCCGGGGACCCAGCATTTT | CASSSSPGTQHF
TRBJ2-1 | NA | TRBV5-6 | 16 | NA | TGTGCCAGCAGCTTGGCGGAGGGCTTCGTCTACAATGAGCAGTTCTTC | CASSLAEGFVYNEQFF
TRBJ2-3 | medium-sized | TRBV24-1 | 12 | NA | TGTGCCACAGACAGTGTCGAAGATACGCAGTATTTT | CATDSVEDTQYF
TRBJ2-5 | many | TRBV5-6 | 16 | TRBD2 | TGTGCCAGCAGCTTGGGGACTAGCGGGGACCAAGAGACCCAGTACTTC | CASSLGTSGDQETQYF
TRBJ2-5 | NA | TRBV7-2 | 13 | NA | TGTGCCAGCAGCTTATTGCGGGGCTGGACCCAGTACTTC | CASSLLRGWTQYF
TRBJ2-1 | many | TRBV5-6 | 16 | TRBD1 | TGTGCCAGCAGCTTGTTAGGGCAGGGGGCCTACAATGAGCAGTTCTTC | CASSLLGQGAYNEQFF
TRBJ1-5 | many | TRBV6-1 | 13 | NA | TGTGCCAGCAGTGAATTTAGCAATCAGCCCCAGCATTTT | CASSEFSNQPQHF
TRBJ2-1 | few | TRBV7-3 | 16 | TRBD2 | TGTGCCAGCAGCTTAAGGGGACTAGCGGGGTACAATGAGCAGTTCTTC | CASSLRGLAGYNEQFF
TRBJ2-7 | NA | TRBV11-3 | 15 | NA | TGTGCCAGCAGCTTAGAGGCAGGGTTCCCCCTCGAGCAGTACTTC | CASSLEAGFPLEQYF
TRBJ2-4 | many | TRBV2 | 16 | NA | TGTGCCAGCAGTGATTCCGGGGGACTAGCCAAAAACATTCAGTACTTC | CASSDSGGLAKNIQYF
TRBJ1-2 | many | TRBV28 | 15 | TRBD1 | TGTGCCAGCGGGGGACAGGGGGCGCAGGGTGGCGGCTACACCTTC | CASGGQGAQGGGYTF
TRBJ2-1 | medium-sized | TRBV12-3/TRBV12-4 | 15 | TRBD2 | TGTGCCAGCAACCCGGGGGGGAGACCCTACAATGAGCAGTTCTTC | CASNPGGRPYNEQFF
TRBJ2-5 | NA | TRBV24-1 | 16 | TRBD2 | TGTGCCACCAGTGCTGACTCGCGCGGGAGGGCCCCTGAGCAGTACTTC | CATSADSRGRAPEQYF
TRBJ2-1 | few | TRBV11-1 | 15 | TRBD1 | TGTGCCAGCAGCTACGACAGGGGGCCCTACAATGAGCAGTTCTTC | CASSYDRGPYNEQFF
TRBJ1-1 | medium-sized | TRBV7-2 | 16 | TRBD1 | TGTGCCAGCAGCTTCGGGGGACAGGGATTGAACACTGAAGCTTTCTTT | CASSFGGQGLNTEAFF
TRBJ2-3 | NA | TRBV7-6 | 13 | NA | TGTGCCAGCAGCAAACGGAATCCCGGGGAGCTGTATTTT | CASSKRNPGELYF
TRBJ2-1 | NA | TRBV7-3 | 19 | TRBD2 | TGTGCCAGCAGCTTAACGGCTAGCGGGAGGCAAAGCTCCTACAATGAGCAGTTCTTC | CASSLTASGRQSSYNEQFF
TRBJ2-1 | few | TRBV12-3/TRBV12-4 | 15 | NA | TGTGCCAGCACCAGAGGGAGGGGGTACTACAATGAGCAGTTCTTC | CASTRGRGYYNEQFF
TRBJ2-4 | NA | TRBV6-8 | 13 | NA | TGTGCCAGCAGTTACTCCCCCGGGGATACGCAGTACTTC | CASSYSPGDTQYF
TRBJ1-6 | NA | TRBV12-3/TRBV12-4 | 16 | NA | TGTGCCAGCAGCACCTTGGGCAGGCTTAATAATTCACCCCTCCACTTT | CASSTLGRLNNSPLHF
TRBJ2-5 | few | TRBV7-3 | 13 | NA | TGTGCCAGCAGCTTAATGGCACAAGAGACCCAGTACTTC | CASSLMAQETQYF
TRBJ2-1 | many | TRBV5-1 | 14 | NA | TGCGCCAGCAGCTCCACCGCTGGACTCAATGAGCAGTTCTTC | CASSSTAGLNEQFF
TRBJ2-7 | many | TRBV28 | 13 | NA | TGTGCCAGCAGTTTATTGGACTCCTACGAGCAGTACTTC | CASSLLDSYEQYF
TRBJ2-1 | many | TRBV7-9 | 15 | NA | TGTGCCAGCAGCTTAGATAGGAGCGTAGCCGCTGAGCAGTTCTTC | CASSLDRSVAAEQFF
TRBJ2-1 | NA | TRBV28 | 15 | TRBD2 | TGTGCCAGCAGAGACTCTAGCGGGGGGGGGGAGACCCAGTTCTTC | CASRDSSGGGETQFF
TRBJ2-5 | NA | TRBV7-6 | 15 | TRBD1 | TGTGCCAGCAGCTTTAGGGGGCTAGGTAATTCACCCCTCCACTTC | CASSFRGLGNSPLHF
TRBJ1-6 | few | TRBV19 | 15 | NA | TGTGCCAGTAGTATCCACGGGGGCTTTAATTCACCCCTCCACTTT | CASSIHGGFNSPLHF
TRBJ2-3 | NA | TRBV18 | 12 | NA | TGTGCCAGCTCACAGTCGAGGGATACGCAGTATTTT | CASSQSRDTQYF
TRBJ1-1 | medium-sized | TRBV7-2 | 19 | NA | TGTGCCAGCAGCTTAGGTCCTCTCGCTGCGACAGGAGGGCACACTGAAGCTTTCTTT | CASSLGPLAATGGHTEAFF
TRBJ2-1 | NA | TRBV7-3 | 14 | NA | TGTGCCAGCAGCTTACGAAGGGGATACAATGAGCAGTTCTTC | CASSLRRGYNEQFF
TRBJ2-7 | many | TRBV19 | 13 | NA | TGTGCCAGTAGTATGGGGGTTTACTACGAGCAGTACTTC | CASSMGVYYEQYF
TRBJ1-2 | NA | TRBV25-1 | 13 | NA | TGTGCCAGCAGGGCCGTGACACGGTGTGGCTACACCTTC | CASRAVTRCGYTF
TRBJ1-6 | NA | TRBV5-1 | 15 | NA | TGCGCCAGCAGCTCGGGGCAGATGTATAATTCACCCCTCCACTTT | CASSSGQMYNSPLHF
TRBJ2-5 | few | TRBV20-1 | 16 | TRBD2 | TGCAGTGCTAGAGATCATACTAGCGGGAGGATGGAGACCCAGTACTTC | CSARDHTSGRMETQYF
TRBJ2-1 | medium-sized | TRBV10-3 | 18 | TRBD1 | TGTGCCATCAGTGAGTCGGAAGACAGGGGCCCCCTCAAAAATGAGCAGTTCTTC | CAISESEDRGPLKNEQFF
TRBJ2-1 | many | TRBV27 | 13 | TRBD2 | TGTGCCAGCACCAATACTGGGACTAGCGTAAAATACTTC | CASTNTGTSVKYF
TRBJ1-1 | many | TRBV12-3/TRBV12-4 | 14 | NA | TGTGCCAGCAGTTTCGGATCGACTTGGGGTGAAGCTTTCTTT | CASSFGSTWGEAFF
TRBJ1-5 | many | TRBV7-2 | 15 | TRBD1 | TGTGCCAGCAGCTTAGGGGCACAGGGGTTTCAGCCCCAGCATTTT | CASSLGAQGFQPQHF
TRBJ2-7 | many | TRBV28 | 13 | NA | TGTGCCAGCAGTGGCAGTCTCTCCTACGAGCAGTACTTC | CASSGSLSYEQYF
TRBJ2-2 | NA | TRBV7-3 | 18 | TRBD1 | TGTGCCAGCAGCTTAGTTGTCTCGGGACAGGGGCGTACCGGGGAGCTGTTTTTT | CASSLVVSGQGRTGELFF
TRBJ2-1 | NA | TRBV12-3/TRBV12-4 | 12 | TRBD2 | TGTGCCAGCAGTCTGAAGCGGGAGAGGCAGTTCTTC | CASSLKRERQFF
TRBJ2-1 | NA | TRBV6-4 | 14 | NA | TGTGCCAGCAGTGAGGAGTTCATTGGGAATGAGCAGTTCTTC | CASSEEFIGNEQFF
TRBJ2-5 | NA | TRBV3-1 | 14 | NA | TGTGCCAGCAGCCAAGAGGGGGGTTCCGAGACCCAGTACTTC | CASSQEGGSETQYF
TRBJ1-6 | NA | TRBV6-2/TRBV6-3 | 16 | NA | TGTGCCAGCAGTTCCGCAGGTTTCAGCGCGGGGTCACCCCTCCACTTT | CASSSAGFSAGSPLHF